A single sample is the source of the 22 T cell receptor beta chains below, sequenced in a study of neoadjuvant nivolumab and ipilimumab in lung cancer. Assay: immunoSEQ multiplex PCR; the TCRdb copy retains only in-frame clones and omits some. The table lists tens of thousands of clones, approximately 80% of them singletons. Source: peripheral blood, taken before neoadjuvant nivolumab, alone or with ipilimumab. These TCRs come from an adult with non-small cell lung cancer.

Written as DNA, the CDR3 is TGTGCCAGCAGTTGGGCAGGCGACTACGAGCAGTACTTC. Protein: CASSWAGDYEQYF. This chain joins TRBV27 and TRBJ2-7; D gene ambiguous. Trimming left V 4 bases short and J 3 bases short, with 10 bases between. CDR1 MNHEY and CDR2 SMNVEV come from the germline V gene (reference sequence). CDR3 length: 13 residues.

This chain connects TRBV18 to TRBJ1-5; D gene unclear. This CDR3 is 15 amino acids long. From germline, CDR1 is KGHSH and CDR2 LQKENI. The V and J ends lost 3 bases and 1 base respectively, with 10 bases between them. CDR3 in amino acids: CASSPVGLSNQPQHF. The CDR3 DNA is TGTGCCAGCTCACCGGTAGGGCTCAGCAATCAGCCCCAGCATTTT.

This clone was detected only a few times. In DNA, the CDR3 is TGTGCCAGCTCACCACCGGGACTAGCGGGGGGCTCCCCAGATACGCAGTATTTT. Protein product: CASSPPGLAGGSPDTQYF. The genes are TRBV18 and TRBJ2-3, with TRBD2 matching over 15 bases. The CDR3 is 18 residues long. The ends lost 0 bases at V and 4 bases at J; junction bases unmatched: 5. Germline V gene data show CDR1 as KGHSH and CDR2 as LQKENI.

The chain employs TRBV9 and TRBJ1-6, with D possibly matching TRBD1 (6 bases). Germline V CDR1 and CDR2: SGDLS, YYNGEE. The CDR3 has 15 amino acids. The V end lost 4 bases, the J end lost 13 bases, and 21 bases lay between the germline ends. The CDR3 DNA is TGTGCCAGCAGCTCAGGGGAGAACTCTGGGACCCCCCTCCACTTT. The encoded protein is CASSSGENSGTPLHF. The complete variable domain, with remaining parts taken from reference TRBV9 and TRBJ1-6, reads DSGVTQTPKHLITATGQRVTLRCSPRSGDLSVYWYQQSLDQGLQFLIQYYNGEERAKGNILERFSAQQFPDLHSELNLSSLELGDSALYFCASSSGENSGTPLHFGNGTRLTVT.

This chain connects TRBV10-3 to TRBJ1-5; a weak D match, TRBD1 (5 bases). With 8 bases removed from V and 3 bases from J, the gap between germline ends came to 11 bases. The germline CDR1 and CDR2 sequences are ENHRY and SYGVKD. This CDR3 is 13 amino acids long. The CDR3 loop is CAIRDGYNQPQHF. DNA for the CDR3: TGTGCCATCCGGGACGGTTACAATCAGCCCCAGCATTTT.

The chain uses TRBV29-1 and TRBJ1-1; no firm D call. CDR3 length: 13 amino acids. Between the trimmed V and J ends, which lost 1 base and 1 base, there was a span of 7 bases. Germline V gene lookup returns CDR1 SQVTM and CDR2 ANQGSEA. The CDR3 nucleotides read TGCAGCGTTGAAGCACACCCGAACACTGAAGCTTTCTTT. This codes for CSVEAHPNTEAFF.

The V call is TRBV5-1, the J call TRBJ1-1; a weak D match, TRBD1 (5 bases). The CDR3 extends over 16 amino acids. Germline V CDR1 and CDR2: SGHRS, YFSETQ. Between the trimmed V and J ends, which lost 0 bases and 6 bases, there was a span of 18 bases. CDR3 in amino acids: CASSLAGQGVSPEAFF. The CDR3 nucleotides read TGCGCCAGCAGCTTGGCCGGTCAAGGGGTAAGCCCTGAAGCTTTCTTT.

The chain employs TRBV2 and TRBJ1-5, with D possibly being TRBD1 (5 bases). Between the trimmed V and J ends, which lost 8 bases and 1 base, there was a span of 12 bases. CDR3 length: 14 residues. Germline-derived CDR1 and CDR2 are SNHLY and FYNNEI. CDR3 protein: CASRDLFSNQPQHF. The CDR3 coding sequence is TGTGCCAGCCGGGACCTTTTCAGCAATCAGCCCCAGCATTTT.

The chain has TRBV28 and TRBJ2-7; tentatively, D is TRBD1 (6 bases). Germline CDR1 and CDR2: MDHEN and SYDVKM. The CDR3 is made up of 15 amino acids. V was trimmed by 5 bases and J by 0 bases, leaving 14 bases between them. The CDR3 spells CASSPAGAGSYEQYF. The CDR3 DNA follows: TGTGCCAGCAGTCCCGCAGGGGCCGGCTCCTACGAGCAGTACTTC.

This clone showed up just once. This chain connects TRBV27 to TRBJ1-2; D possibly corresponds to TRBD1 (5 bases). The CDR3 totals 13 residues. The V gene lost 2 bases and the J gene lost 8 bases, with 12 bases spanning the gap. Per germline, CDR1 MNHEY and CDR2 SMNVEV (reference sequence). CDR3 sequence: CASSLAPHRGYTF. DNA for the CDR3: TGTGCCAGCAGTTTAGCGCCTCACAGGGGCTACACCTTC.

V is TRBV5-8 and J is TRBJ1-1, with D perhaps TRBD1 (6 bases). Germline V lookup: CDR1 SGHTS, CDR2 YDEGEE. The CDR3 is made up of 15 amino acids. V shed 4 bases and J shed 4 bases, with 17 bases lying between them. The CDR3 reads CASSPAWGQGTEAFF. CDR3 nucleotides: TGTGCCAGCAGCCCCGCTTGGGGGCAGGGCACTGAAGCTTTCTTT.

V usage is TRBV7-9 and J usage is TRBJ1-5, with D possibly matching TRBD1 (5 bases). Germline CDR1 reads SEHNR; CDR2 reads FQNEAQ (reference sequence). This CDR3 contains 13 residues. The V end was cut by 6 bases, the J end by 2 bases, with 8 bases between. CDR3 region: CASSQGGNQPQHF. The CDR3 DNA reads TGTGCCAGCAGTCAGGGCGGCAATCAGCCCCAGCATTTT.

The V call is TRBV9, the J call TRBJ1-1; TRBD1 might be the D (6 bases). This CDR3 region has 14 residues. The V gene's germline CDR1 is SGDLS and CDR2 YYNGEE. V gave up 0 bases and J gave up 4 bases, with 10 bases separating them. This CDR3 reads CASSVEQGTTEAFF. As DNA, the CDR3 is TGTGCCAGCAGCGTAGAACAGGGTACCACTGAAGCTTTCTTT.

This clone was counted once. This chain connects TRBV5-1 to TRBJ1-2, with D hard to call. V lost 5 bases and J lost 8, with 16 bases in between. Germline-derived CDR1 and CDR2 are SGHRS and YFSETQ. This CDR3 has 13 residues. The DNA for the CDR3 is TGCGCCAGCAGTTCGCCCCCCTCTCTCGGCTACACCTTC. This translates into CASSSPPSLGYTF. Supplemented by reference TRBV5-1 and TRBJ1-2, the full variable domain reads KAGVTQTPRYLIKTRGQQVTLSCSPISGHRSVSWYQQTPGQGLQFLFEYFSETQRNKGNFPGRFSGRQFSNSRSEMNVSTLELGDSALYLCASSSPPSLGYTFGSGTRLTVV.

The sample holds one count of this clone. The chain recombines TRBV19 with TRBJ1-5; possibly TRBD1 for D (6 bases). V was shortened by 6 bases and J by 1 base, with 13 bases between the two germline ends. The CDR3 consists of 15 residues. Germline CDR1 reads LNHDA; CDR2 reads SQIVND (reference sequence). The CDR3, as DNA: TGTGCCAGTAGCTATGGAGGGGGAAGCAATCAGCCCCAGCATTTT. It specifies CASSYGGGSNQPQHF.

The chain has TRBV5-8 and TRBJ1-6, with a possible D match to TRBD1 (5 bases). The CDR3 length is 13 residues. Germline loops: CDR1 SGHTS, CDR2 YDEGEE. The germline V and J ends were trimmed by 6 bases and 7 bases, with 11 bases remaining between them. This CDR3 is CASTQTGNSPLHF. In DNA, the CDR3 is TGTGCCAGCACCCAAACAGGAAATTCACCCCTCCACTTT.

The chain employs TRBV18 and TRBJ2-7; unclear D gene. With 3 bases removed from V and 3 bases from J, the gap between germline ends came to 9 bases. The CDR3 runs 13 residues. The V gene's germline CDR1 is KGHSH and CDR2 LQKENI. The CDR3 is CASSPGPGYEQYF. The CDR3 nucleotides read TGTGCCAGCTCACCCGGACCCGGCTACGAGCAGTACTTC.

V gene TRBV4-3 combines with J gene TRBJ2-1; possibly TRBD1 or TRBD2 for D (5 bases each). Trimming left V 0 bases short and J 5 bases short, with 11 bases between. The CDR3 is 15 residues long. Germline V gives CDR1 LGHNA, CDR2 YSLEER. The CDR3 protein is CASSQEGPTNNEQFF. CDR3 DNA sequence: TGCGCCAGCAGCCAAGAGGGACCGACCAACAATGAGCAGTTCTTC.

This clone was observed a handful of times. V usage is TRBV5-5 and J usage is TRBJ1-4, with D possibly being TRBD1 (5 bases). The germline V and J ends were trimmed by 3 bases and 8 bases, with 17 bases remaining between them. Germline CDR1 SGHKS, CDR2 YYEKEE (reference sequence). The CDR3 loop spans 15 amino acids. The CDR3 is CASSWGSGVGEKLFF. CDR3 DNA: TGTGCCAGCAGCTGGGGGTCGGGCGTGGGAGAAAAACTGTTTTTT.

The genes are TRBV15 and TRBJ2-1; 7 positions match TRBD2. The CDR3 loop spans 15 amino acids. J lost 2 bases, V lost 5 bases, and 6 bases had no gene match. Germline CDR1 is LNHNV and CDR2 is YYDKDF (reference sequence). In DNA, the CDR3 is TGTGCCACCAGCCAAGTCGCGGGGGCCTACAATGAGCAGTTCTTC. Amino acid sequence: CATSQVAGAYNEQFF.

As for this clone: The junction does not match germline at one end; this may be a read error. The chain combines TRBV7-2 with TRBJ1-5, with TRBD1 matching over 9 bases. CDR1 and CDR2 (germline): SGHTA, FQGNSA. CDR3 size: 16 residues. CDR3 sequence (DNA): TGTGCCAGCAGCGTAGCACCGGACAGGGGAGCGCAGCCCCAGCATTTT. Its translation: CASSVAPDRGAQPQHF. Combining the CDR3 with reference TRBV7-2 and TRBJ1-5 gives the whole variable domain GAGVSQSPSNKVTEKGKDVELRCDPISGHTALYWYRQSLGQGLEFLIYFQGNSAPDKSGLPSDRFSAERTGGSVSTLTIQRTQQEDSAVYLCASSVAPDRGAQPQHFGDGTRLSIL.

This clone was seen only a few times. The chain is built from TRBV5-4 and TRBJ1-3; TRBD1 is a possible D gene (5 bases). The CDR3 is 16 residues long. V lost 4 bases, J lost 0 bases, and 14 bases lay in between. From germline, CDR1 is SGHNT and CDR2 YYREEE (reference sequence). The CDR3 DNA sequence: TGTGCCAGCAGCCTAGGGAGGGGCCTCTCTGGAAACACCATATATTTT. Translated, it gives CASSLGRGLSGNTIYF.